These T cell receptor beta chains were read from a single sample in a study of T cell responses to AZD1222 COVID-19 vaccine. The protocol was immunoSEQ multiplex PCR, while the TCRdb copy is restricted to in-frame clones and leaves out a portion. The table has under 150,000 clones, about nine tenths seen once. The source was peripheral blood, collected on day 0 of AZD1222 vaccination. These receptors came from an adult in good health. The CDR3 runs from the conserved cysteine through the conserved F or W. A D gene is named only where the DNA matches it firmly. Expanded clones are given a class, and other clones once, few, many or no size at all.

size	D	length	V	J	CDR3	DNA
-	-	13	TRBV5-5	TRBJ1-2	CASNLGTAYGYTF	TGTGCCAGCAACCTAGGGACGGCCTATGGCTACACCTTC
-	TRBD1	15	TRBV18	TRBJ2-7	CASSPVQGGRNEQYF	TGTGCCAGCTCACCCGTACAGGGGGGAAGGAACGAGCAGTACTTC
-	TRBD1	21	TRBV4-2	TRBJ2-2	CASSPGVIGQGARKNTGELFF	TGTGCCAGCAGCCCGGGGGTTATCGGGCAGGGGGCTCGAAAGAACACCGGGGAGCTGTTTTTT
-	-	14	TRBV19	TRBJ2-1	CATSPGSTYNEQFF	TGTGCCACTTCACCAGGATCAACCTACAATGAGCAGTTCTTC
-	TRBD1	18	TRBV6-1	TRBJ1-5	CASSGPDRGPWGGQPQHF	TGTGCCAGCAGTGGACCTGACAGGGGGCCTTGGGGCGGTCAGCCCCAGCATTTT
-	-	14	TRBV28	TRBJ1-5	CASRGAGPIWPQHF	TGTGCCAGCAGGGGGGCTGGCCCAATCTGGCCCCAGCATTTT
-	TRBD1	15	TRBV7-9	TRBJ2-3	CASSLDRGFTDTQYF	TGTGCCAGCAGCTTAGACAGGGGGTTCACAGATACGCAGTATTTT
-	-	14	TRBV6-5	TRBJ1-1	CASTLGGKNTEAFF	TGTGCCAGCACCCTGGGAGGGAAGAACACTGAAGCTTTCTTT
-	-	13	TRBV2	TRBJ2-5	CASSEGGSGTQYF	TGTGCCAGCAGTGAAGGGGGTTCGGGGACCCAGTACTTC
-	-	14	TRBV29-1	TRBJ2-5	CSVDGSARAETQYF	TGCAGCGTTGATGGGTCAGCCCGAGCGGAGACCCAGTACTTC
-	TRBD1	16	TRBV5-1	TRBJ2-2	CASSPTGDANTGELFF	TGCGCCAGCAGCCCCACAGGGGATGCGAACACCGGGGAGCTGTTTTTT
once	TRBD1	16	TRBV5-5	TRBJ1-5	CASSLIRDRGTQPQHF	TGTGCCAGCAGCTTAATCCGGGACAGGGGTACTCAGCCCCAGCATTTT
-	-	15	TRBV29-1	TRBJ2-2	CSVIPGTSNTGELFF	TGCAGCGTTATCCCCGGGACATCGAACACCGGGGAGCTGTTTTTT
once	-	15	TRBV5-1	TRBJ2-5	CASSLGVQAVETQYF	TGCGCCAGCAGCTTGGGGGTACAGGCGGTGGAGACCCAGTACTTC
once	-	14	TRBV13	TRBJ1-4	CASSLGLKGEKLFF	TGTGCCAGCAGCTTAGGGTTAAAGGGTGAAAAACTGTTTTTT
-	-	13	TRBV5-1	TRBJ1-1	CASTRAGDTEAFF	TGCGCCAGCACGCGGGCCGGGGACACTGAAGCTTTCTTT
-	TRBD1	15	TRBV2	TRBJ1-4	CASSLAGTANEKLFF	TGTGCCAGCAGCCTCGCCGGGACAGCGAATGAAAAACTGTTTTTT
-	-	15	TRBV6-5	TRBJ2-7	CASSYVGRSSYEQYF	TGTGCCAGCAGTTACGTAGGCAGGAGCTCCTACGAGCAGTACTTC
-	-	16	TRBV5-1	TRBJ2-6	CASSLLAQSGANVLTF	TGCGCCAGCAGCTTGTTAGCCCAATCTGGGGCCAACGTCCTGACTTTC
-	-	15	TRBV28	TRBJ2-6	CASSSHSSGANVLTF	TGTGCCAGCAGTTCCCACAGCTCTGGGGCCAACGTCCTGACTTTC
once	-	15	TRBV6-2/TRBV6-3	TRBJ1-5	CASSRPKQTALGTHF	TGTGCCAGCAGTCGACCGAAACAGACCGCTCTCGGAACGCATTTT
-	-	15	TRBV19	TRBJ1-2	CASRGDRFVGDGYTF	TGTGCCAGTAGGGGAGACAGGTTCGTTGGGGATGGCTACACCTTC
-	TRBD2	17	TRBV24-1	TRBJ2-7	CATSDSSSGRAGYEQYF	TGTGCCACCAGTGATTCCAGTAGCGGGAGGGCCGGCTACGAGCAGTACTTC
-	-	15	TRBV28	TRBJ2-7	CASTPGGSAYYEQYF	TGTGCCAGCACCCCGGGGGGCTCCGCGTACTACGAGCAGTACTTC
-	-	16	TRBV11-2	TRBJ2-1	CASSPPSAGIYNEQFF	TGTGCCAGCAGCCCCCCTTCCGCGGGGATTTACAATGAGCAGTTCTTC
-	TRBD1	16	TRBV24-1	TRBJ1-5	CATSDPGQGGNQPQHF	TGTGCCACCAGTGACCCGGGACAGGGGGGCAATCAGCCCCAGCATTTT
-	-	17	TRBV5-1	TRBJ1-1	CASSPTTATTMNTEAFF	TGCGCCAGCAGCCCGACCACCGCTACTACCATGAACACTGAAGCTTTCTTT
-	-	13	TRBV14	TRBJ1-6	CASGNSQNSPLHF	TGTGCCAGCGGCAACAGTCAGAATTCACCCCTCCACTTT
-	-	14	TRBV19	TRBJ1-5	CASIEGSGNQPQHF	TGTGCCAGTATTGAGGGATCGGGCAATCAGCCCCAGCATTTT
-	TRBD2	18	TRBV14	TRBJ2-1	CASSQSLPRAGGPNEQFF	TGTGCCAGCAGCCAAAGCCTCCCCCGAGCGGGAGGGCCTAATGAGCAGTTCTTC
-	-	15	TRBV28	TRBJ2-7	CASSASGTSSYEQYF	TGTGCCAGCAGTGCGTCCGGGACCAGCTCCTACGAGCAGTACTTC
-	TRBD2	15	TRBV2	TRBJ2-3	CASSVTSGGADTQYF	TGTGCCAGCAGCGTGACTAGCGGGGGGGCGGATACGCAGTATTTT
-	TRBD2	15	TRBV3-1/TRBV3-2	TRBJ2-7	CASSLRLAGEYEQYF	TGTGCCAGCAGCCTACGACTAGCGGGAGAATACGAGCAGTACTTC
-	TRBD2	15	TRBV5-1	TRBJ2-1	CASSLLAGGINEQFF	TGCGCCAGCAGCTTGTTAGCGGGGGGCATCAATGAGCAGTTCTTC
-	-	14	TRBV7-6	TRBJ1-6	CASSRTGDHSPLHF	TGTGCCAGCAGCCGAACGGGGGATCATTCACCCCTCCACTTT
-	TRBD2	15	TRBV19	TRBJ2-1	CASSSSGGPYNEQFF	TGTGCCAGTAGTTCAAGCGGGGGGCCTTACAATGAGCAGTTCTTC
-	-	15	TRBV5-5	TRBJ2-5	CASSFRLARQETQYF	TGTGCCAGCAGCTTCCGGCTAGCGAGACAAGAGACCCAGTACTTC
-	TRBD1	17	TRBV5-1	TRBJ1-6	CASSLAGLRQGRSPLHF	TGCGCCAGCAGCTTGGCCGGGTTGCGACAGGGACGTTCACCCCTCCACTTT
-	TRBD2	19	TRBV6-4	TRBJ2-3	CASSLTYSGRAGGTDTQYF	TGTGCCAGCAGCCTAACCTATAGCGGGAGGGCCGGCGGCACAGATACGCAGTATTTT
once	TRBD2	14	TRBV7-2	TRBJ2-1	CASSWGLALNEQFF	TGTGCCAGCAGCTGGGGACTAGCTCTTAATGAGCAGTTCTTC
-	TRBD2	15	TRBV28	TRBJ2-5	CASSETSGGQETQYF	TGTGCCAGCAGTGAGACTAGCGGGGGGCAAGAGACCCAGTACTTC
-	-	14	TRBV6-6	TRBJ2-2	CASSYVGSTGELFF	TGTGCCAGCAGTTACGTCGGGAGTACCGGGGAGCTGTTTTTT
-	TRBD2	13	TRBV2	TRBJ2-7	CASSDTSDHEQYF	TGTGCCAGCAGCGATACTAGCGATCACGAGCAGTACTTC
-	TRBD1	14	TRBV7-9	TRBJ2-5	CASSLRDSQETQYF	TGTGCCAGCAGCTTAAGGGACAGCCAAGAGACCCAGTACTTC
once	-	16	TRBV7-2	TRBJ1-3	CASSLTGGAGGNTIYF	TGTGCCAGCAGCCTCACTGGGGGGGCGGGAGGAAACACCATATATTTT
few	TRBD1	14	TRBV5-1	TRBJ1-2	CASSTWDSNYGYTF	TGCGCCAGCAGCACCTGGGACAGTAACTATGGCTACACCTTC
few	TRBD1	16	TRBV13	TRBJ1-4	CASRRTRDSRNEKLFF	TGTGCCAGCAGACGTACCCGGGACAGTAGAAATGAAAAACTGTTTTTT
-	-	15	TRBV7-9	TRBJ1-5	CASSRLGTGEGPQHF	TGTGCCAGCAGCCGTCTCGGGACGGGAGAAGGGCCCCAGCATTTT
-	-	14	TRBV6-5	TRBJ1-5	CASREGGGNQPQHF	TGTGCCAGCCGGGAGGGGGGCGGCAATCAGCCCCAGCATTTT
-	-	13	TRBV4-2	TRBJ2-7	CASSRGTLYEQYF	TGTGCCAGCAGCCGTGGGACCCTCTACGAGCAGTACTTC
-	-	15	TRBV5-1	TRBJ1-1	CASSLGPGLNTEAFF	TGCGCCAGCAGCCTGGGGCCGGGCCTGAACACTGAAGCTTTCTTT
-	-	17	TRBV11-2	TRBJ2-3	CASSRRRSLSSTDTQYF	TGTGCCAGCAGCCGCCGACGCTCTCTCTCTAGCACAGATACGCAGTATTTT